This T cell receptor beta chain comes out of a study of blood T cell repertoires in COVID-19. Study background: Samples representing acute and convalescent COVID-19 were sourced from the United States, Italy and Spain. In each case, the material was cDNA or gDNA derived from T cells, B-cell-depleted T cells, or PBMCs.

Per the original data handling: Estimation of nucleated cell counts was performed using reference gene primer amplification. Clones were sequenced by immunoSEQ multiplex PCR, and TCRdb holds only the in-frame ones, with some missing. V, J and clone size are those of that table, while D and trimming were read from the DNA. There are around 270,000 clones in the sample; roughly 89% occur only once, and approximately 4.3% lies in the top ten. The receptor's source is a man aged 40-49 years with acute or convalescent COVID-19. The specimen was peripheral blood.

The CDR3: CASSDRGVSGNTIYF. The CDR3 DNA reads TGTGCCAGCAGTGACAGGGGGGTTTCTGGAAACACCATATATTTT. The J gene is TRBJ1-3, the V gene TRBV2; 7 nucleotides align to TRBD1. The CDR3 sequence is 15 residues long. Germline V CDR1 and CDR2: SNHLY, FYNNEI. The V and J ends lost 3 bases and 1 base, in that order; junction bases with no gene match: 3.